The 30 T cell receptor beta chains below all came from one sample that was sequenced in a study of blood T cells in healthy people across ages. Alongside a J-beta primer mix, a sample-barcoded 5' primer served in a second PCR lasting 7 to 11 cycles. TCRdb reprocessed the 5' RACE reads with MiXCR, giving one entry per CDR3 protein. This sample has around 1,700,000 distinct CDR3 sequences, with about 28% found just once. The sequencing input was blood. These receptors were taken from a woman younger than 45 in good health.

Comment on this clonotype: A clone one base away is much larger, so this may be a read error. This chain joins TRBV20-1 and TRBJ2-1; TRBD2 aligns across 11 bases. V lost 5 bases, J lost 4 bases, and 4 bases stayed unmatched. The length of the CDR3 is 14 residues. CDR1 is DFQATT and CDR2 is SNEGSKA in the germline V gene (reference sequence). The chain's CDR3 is CSAGTSGLYNEQFF. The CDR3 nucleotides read TGCAGTGCTGGGACTAGCGGATTATACAATGAGCAGTTCTTC.

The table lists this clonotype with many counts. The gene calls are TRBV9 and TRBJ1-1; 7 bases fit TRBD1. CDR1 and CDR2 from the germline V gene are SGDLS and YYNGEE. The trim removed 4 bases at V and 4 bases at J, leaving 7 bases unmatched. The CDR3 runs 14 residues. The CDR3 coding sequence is TGTGCCAGCAGCCCCCGACAGGGCGGCACTGAAGCTTTCTTT. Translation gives CASSPRQGGTEAFF.

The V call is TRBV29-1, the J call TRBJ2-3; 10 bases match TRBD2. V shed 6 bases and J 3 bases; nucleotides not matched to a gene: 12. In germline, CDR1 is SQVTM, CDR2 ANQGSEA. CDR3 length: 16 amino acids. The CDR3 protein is CSVTSGEPKVTDTQYF. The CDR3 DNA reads TGCAGCGTCACTAGCGGGGAGCCAAAAGTAACAGATACGCAGTATTTT.

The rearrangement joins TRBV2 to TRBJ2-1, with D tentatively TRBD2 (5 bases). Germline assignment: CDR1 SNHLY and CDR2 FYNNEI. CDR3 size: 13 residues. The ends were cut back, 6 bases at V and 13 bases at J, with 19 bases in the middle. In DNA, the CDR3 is TGTGCCAGCAGCAAAGAGGGTGGGGAGACCCAGTTCTTC. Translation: CASSKEGGETQFF.

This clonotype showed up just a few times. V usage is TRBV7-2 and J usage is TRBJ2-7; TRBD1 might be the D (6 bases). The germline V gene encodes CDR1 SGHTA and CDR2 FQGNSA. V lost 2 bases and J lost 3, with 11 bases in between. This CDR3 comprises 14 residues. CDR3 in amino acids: CASSLSQGNYEQYF. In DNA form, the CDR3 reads TGTGCCAGCAGCTTAAGTCAGGGGAACTACGAGCAGTACTTC.

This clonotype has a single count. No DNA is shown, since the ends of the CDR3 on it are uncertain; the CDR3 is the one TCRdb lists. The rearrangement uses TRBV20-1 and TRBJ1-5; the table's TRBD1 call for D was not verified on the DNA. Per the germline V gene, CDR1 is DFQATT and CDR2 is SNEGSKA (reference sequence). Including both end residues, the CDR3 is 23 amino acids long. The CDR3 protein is CSARDVVPEQFFGPGTLDQPQHF.

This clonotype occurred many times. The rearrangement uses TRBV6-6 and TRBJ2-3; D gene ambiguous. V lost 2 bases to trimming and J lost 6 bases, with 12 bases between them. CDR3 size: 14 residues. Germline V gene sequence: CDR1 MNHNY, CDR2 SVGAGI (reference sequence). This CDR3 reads CASSYPGPLDTQYF. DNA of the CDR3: TGTGCCAGCAGTTACCCGGGCCCGTTGGATACGCAGTATTTT.

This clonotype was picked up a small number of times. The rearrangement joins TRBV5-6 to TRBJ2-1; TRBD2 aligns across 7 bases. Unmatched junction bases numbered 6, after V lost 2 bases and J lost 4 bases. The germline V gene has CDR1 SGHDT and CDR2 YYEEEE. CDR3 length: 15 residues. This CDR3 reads CASSFGSGLYNEQFF. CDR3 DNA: TGTGCCAGCAGCTTTGGTAGCGGGCTGTACAATGAGCAGTTCTTC.

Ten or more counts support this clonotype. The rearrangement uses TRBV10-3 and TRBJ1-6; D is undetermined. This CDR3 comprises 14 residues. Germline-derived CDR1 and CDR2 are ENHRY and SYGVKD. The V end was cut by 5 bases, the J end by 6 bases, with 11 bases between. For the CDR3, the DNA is TGTGCCATCAGTCATCCCCAGGTTAATTCACCCCTCCACTTT. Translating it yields CAISHPQVNSPLHF.

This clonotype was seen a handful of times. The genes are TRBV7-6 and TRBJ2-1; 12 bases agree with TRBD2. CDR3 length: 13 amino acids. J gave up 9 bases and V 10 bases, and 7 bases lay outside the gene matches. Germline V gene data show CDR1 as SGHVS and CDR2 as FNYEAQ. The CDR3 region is CATGTSGWSEQFF. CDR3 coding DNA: TGTGCCACCGGGACTAGCGGGTGGAGTGAGCAGTTCTTC. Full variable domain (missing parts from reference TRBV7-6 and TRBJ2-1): GAGVSQSPRYKVTKRGQDVALRCDPISGHVSLYWYRQALGQGPEFLTYFNYEAQQDKSGLPNDRFSAERPEGSISTLTIQRTEQRDSAMYRCATGTSGWSEQFFGPGTRLTVL.

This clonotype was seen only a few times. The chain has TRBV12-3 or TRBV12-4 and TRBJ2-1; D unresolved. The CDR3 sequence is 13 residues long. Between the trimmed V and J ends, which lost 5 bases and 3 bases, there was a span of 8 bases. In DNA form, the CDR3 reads TGTGCCAGCAGTCGCAAAGGCTACAATGAGCAGTTCTTC. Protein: CASSRKGYNEQFF.

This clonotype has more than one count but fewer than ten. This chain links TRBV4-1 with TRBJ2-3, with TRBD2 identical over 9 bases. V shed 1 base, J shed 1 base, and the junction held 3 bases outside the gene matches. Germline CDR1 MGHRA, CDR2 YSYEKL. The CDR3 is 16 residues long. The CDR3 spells CASSQVAGARTDTQYF. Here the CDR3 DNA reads TGCGCCAGCAGCCAAGTAGCGGGGGCCCGCACAGATACGCAGTATTTT.

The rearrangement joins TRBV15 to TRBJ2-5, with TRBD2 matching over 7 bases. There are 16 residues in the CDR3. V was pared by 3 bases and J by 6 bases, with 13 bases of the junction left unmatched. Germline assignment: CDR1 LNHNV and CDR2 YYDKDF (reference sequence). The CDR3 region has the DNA TGTGCCACCAGCAGTGAGACTAGCTGGATAAAGAAGACCCAGTACTTC. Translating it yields CATSSETSWIKKTQYF. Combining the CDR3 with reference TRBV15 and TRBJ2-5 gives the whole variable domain DAMVIQNPRYQVTQFGKPVTLSCSQTLNHNVMYWYQQKSSQAPKLLFHYYDKDFNNEADTPDNFQSRRPNTSFCFLDIRSPGLGDTAMYLCATSSETSWIKKTQYFGPGTRLLVL.

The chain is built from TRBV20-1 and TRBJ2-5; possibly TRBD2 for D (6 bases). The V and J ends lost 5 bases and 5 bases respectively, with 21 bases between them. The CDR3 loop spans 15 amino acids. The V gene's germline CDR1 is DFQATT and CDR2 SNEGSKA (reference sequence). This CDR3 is CSAGSSASVGETQYF. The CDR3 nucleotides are TGCAGTGCTGGATCTAGCGCGTCGGTGGGGGAGACCCAGTACTTC.

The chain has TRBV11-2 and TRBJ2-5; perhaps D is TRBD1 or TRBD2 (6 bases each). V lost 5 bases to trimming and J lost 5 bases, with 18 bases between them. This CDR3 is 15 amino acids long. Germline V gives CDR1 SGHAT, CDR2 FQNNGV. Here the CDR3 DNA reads TGTGCCAGCAGCCCTCTGGAGGGGGGAGTGGAGACCCAGTACTTC. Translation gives CASSPLEGGVETQYF.

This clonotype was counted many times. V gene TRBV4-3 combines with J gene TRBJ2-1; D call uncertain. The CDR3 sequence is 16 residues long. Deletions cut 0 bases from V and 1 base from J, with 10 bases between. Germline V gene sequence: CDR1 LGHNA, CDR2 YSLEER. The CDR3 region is CASSQETAWSYNEQFF. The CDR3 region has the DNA TGCGCCAGCAGCCAAGAGACCGCTTGGTCCTACAATGAGCAGTTCTTC.

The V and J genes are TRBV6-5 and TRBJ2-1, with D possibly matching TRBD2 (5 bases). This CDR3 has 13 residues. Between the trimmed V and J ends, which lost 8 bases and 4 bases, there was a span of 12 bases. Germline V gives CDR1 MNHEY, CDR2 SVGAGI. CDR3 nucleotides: TGTGCCAGCGCGACGCCGGGATACAATGAGCAGTTCTTC. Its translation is CASATPGYNEQFF.

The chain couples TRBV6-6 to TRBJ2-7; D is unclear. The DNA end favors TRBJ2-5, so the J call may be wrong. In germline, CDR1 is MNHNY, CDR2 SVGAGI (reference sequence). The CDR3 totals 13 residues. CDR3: CASSDLGQETQYF. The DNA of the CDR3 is TGTGCCAGCAGCGACTTAGGGCAGGAGACCCAGTACTTC.

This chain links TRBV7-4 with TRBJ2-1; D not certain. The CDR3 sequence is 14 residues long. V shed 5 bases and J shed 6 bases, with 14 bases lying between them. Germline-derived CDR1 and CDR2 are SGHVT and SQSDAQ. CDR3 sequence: CASSVGSVANEQFF. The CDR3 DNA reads TGTGCCAGCAGCGTAGGGTCCGTTGCCAATGAGCAGTTCTTC.

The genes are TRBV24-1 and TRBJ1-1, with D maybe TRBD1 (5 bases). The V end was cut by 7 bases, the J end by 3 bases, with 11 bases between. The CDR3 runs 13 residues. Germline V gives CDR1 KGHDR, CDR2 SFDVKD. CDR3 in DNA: TGTGCCACCAGGTCAGGAGGGGACACTGAAGCTTTCTTT. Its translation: CATRSGGDTEAFF.

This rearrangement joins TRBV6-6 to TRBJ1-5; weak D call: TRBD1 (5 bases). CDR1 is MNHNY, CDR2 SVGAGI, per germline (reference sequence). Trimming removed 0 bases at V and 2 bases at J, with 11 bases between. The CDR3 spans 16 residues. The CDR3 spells CASSYSGVLGNQPQHF. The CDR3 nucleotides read TGTGCCAGCAGTTACTCGGGGGTTTTAGGCAATCAGCCCCAGCATTTT.

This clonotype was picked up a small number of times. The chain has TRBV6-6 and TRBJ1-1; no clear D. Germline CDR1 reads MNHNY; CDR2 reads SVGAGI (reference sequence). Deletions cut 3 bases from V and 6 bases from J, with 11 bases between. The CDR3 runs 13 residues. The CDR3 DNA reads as TGTGCCAGCAGTTATCTGGAAAACGCTGAAGCTTTCTTT. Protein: CASSYLENAEAFF.

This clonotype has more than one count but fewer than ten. The DNA for the CDR3 is TGTGCCATCAGTCCCCCTTCGACTAGCGGGTCCACCTACGAGCAGTACTTC. This sequence encodes CAISPPSTSGSTYEQYF. The chain employs TRBV10-3 and TRBJ2-7; TRBD2 agrees at 10 bases. Germline V gene sequence: CDR1 ENHRY, CDR2 SYGVKD. CDR3 size: 17 residues. V was clipped by 5 bases and J by 2 bases; unmatched bases: 12.

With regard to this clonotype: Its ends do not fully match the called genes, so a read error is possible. The CDR3 protein is CSAGPTGSYQPQHF. For the CDR3, the DNA is TGCAGTGCTGGGCCGACAGGTAGCTATCAGCCCCAGCATTTT. The rearrangement uses TRBV20-1 and TRBJ1-5; a possible D gene is TRBD1 (6 bases). The CDR3 covers 14 residues. The germline gives CDR1 DFQATT, CDR2 SNEGSKA (reference sequence).

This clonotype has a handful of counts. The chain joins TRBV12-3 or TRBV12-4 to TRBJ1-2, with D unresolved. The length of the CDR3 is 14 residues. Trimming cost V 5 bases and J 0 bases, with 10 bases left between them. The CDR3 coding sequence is TGTGCCAGCAGTCTCCCCAGGTCTAACTATGGCTACACCTTC. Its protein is CASSLPRSNYGYTF.

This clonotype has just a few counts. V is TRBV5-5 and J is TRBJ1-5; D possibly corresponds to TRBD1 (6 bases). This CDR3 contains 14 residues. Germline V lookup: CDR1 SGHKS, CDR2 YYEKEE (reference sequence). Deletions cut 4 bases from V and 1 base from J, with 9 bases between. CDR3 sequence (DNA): TGTGCCAGCAGCGGACAGACAAGCAATCAGCCCCAGCATTTT. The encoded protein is CASSGQTSNQPQHF.

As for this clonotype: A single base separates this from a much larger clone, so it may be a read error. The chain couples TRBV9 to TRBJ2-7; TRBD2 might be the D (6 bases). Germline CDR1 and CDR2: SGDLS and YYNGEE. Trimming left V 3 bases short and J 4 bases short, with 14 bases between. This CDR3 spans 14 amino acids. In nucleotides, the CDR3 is TGTGCCAGCAGCGGAGCCGGGAGTATGTACGAGCAGTACTTC. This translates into CASSGAGSMYEQYF.

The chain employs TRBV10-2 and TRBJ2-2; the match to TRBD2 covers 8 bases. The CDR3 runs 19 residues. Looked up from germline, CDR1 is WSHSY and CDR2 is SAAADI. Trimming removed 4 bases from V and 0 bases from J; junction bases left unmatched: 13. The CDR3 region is CASSAVFAGGPANTGELFF. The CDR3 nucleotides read TGCGCCAGCAGTGCGGTCTTCGCGGGAGGCCCCGCGAACACCGGGGAGCTGTTTTTT.

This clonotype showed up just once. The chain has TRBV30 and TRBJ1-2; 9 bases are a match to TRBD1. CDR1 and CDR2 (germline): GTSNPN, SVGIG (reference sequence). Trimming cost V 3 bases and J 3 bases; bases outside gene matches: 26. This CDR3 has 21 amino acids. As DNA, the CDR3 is TGTGCCTGGAGATCTGGAACCTCCAAATCAACGGACAGGGGAGGGTACTATGGCTACACCTTC. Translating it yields CAWRSGTSKSTDRGGYYGYTF.

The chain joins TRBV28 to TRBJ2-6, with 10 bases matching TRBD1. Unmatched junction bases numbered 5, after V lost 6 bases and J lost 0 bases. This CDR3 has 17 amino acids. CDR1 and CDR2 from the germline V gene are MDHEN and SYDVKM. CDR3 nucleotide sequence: TGTGCCAGCAGGGGACAGGGGCACTTCTCTGGGGCCAACGTCCTGACTTTC. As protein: CASRGQGHFSGANVLTF.